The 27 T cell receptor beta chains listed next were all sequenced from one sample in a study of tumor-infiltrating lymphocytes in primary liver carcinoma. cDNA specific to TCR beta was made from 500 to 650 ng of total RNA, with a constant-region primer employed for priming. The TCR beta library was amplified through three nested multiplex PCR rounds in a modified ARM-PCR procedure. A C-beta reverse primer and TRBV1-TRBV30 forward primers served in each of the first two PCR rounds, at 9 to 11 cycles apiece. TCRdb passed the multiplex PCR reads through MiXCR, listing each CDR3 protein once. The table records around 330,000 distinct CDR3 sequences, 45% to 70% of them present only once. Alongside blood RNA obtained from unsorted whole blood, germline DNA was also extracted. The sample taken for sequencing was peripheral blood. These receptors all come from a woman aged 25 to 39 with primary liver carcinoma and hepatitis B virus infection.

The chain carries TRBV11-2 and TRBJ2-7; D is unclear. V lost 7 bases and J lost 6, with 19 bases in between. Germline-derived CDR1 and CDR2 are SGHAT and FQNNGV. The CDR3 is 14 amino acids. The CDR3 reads CASNWDASYCEQYF. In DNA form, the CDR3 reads TGTGCCAGCAACTGGGATGCGTCATACTGCGAGCAGTACTTC.

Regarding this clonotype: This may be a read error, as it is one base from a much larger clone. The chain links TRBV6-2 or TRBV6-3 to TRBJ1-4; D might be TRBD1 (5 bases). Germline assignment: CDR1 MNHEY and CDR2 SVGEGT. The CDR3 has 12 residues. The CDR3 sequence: CDSRNRGGKLFF. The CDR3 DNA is TGTGACAGCAGAAACCGGGGGGGAAAACTGTTTTTT.

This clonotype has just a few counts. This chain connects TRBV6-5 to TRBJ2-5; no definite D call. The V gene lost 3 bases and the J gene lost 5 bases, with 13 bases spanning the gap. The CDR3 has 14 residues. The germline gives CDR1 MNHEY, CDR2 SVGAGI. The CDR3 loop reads CASSYGVGFETQYF. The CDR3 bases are TGTGCCAGCAGTTATGGAGTAGGCTTCGAGACCCAGTACTTC.

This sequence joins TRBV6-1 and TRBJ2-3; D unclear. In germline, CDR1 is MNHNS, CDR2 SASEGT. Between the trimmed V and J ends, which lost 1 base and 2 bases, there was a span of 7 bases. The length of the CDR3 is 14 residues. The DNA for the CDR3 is TGTGCCAGCAGTGAAGATTGGTACACAGATACGCAGTATTTT. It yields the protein CASSEDWYTDTQYF.

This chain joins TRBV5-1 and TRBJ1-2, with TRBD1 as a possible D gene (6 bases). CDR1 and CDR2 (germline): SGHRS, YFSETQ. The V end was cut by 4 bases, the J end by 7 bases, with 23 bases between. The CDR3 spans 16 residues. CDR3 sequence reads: CASSISPEQGIGGYTF. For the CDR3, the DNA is TGCGCCAGCAGCATCTCTCCGGAACAGGGCATTGGTGGCTACACCTTC.

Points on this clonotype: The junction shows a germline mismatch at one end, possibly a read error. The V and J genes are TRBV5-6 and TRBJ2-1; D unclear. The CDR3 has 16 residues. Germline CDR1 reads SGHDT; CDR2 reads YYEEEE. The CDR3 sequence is CASSLDCRIAYNEQSF. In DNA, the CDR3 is TGTGCCAGCAGCTTGGACTGTAGAATTGCCTACAATGAGCAGTCCTTC.

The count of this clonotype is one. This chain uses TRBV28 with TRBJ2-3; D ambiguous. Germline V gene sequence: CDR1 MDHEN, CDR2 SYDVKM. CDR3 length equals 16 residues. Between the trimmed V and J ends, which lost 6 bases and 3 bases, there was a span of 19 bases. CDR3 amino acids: CASSTDAPAFTDTQYF. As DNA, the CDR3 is TGTGCCAGCAGCACAGATGCCCCAGCTTTTACAGATACGCAGTATTTT.

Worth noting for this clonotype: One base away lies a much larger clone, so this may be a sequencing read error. The CDR3 sequence is CASSTPSNTGEPFF. CDR3 sequence (DNA): TGTGCCAGCTCAACCCCTAGCAACACCGGGGAGCCGTTTTTT. V and J are TRBV13 and TRBJ2-2, with D possibly matching TRBD2 (5 bases). CDR3 size: 14 residues. Germline loops: CDR1 PRHDT, CDR2 FYEKMQ (reference sequence).

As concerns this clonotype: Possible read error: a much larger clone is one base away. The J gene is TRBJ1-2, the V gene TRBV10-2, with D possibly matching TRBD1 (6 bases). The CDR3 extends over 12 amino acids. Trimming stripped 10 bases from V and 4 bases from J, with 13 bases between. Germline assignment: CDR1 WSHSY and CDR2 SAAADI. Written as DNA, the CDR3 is TGCGCCAACAGCAAGGACAGCTATGGCTACACCTTC. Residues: CANSKDSYGYTF.

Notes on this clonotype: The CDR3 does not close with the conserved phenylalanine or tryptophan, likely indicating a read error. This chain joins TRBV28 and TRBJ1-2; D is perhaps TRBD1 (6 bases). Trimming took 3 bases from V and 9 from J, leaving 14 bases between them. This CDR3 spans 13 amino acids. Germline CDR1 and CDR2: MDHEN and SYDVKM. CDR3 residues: CASSFNRENRYTS. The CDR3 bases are TGTGCCAGCAGTTTTAACAGGGAAAACCGCTACACCTCC.

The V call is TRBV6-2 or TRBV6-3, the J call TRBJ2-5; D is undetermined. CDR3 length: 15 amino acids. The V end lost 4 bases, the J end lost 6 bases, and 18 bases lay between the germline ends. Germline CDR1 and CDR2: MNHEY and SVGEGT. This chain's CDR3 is CASSSFLAGTKTQYF. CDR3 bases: TGTGCCAGCAGTTCCTTCCTGGCAGGTACGAAGACCCAGTACTTC.

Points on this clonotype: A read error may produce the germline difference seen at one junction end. The CDR3 spells CDISESSRGLVYF. The CDR3 DNA reads as TGTGACATCAGTGAGTCTAGTCGGGGGCTCGTGTACTTC. V gene TRBV10-3 combines with J gene TRBJ2-5; D might be TRBD1 or TRBD2, each matching 6 bases. CDR1 and CDR2 (germline): ENHRY, SYGVKD. There are 13 residues in the CDR3.

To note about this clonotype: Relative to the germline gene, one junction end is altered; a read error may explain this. The CDR3 DNA is TGTGCCAGAAGCGCGCGACAGGGGATGCGTCGAGGCTTT. Translated, it gives CARSARQGMRRGF. This chain joins TRBV7-9 and TRBJ1-1, with TRBD1 identical over 8 bases. CDR1 and CDR2 (germline): SEHNR, FQNEAQ (reference sequence). This CDR3 is built from 13 residues. The whole variable domain, filled in from reference TRBV7-9 and TRBJ1-1, reads DTGVSQNPRHKITKRGQNVTFRCDPISEHNRLYWYRQTLGQGPEFLTYFQNEAQLEKSRLLSDRFSAERPKGSFSTLEIQRTEQGDSAMYLCARSARQGMRRGFGQGTRLTVV.

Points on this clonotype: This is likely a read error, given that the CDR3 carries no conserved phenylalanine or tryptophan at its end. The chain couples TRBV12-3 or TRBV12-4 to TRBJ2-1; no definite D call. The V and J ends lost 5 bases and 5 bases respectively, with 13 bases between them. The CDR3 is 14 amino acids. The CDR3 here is CASSGDTENNEQFL. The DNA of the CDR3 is TGTGCCAGCAGTGGAGACACAGAGAACAATGAGCAGTTCTTA.

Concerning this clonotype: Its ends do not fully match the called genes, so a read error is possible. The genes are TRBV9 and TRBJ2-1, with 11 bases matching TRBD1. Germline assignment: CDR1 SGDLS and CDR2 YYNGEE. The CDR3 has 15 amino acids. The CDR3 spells CASSVSGTGGNGQFF. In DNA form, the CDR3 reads TGTGCCAGCAGCGTATCCGGGACAGGGGGTAATGGGCAGTTCTTC.

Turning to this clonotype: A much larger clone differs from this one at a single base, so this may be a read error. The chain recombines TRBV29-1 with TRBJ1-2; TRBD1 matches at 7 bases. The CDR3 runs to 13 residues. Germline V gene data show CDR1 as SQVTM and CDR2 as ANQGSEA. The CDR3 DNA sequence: TGCTGCGTTGGACAGGAGCCGAACTATGGCTACACCTTC. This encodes CCVGQEPNYGYTF.

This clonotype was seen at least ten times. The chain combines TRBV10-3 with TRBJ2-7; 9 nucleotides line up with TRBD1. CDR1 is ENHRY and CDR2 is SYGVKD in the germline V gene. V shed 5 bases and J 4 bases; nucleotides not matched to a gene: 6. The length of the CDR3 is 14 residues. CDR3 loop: CAISPSGTGYEQYF. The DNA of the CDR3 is TGTGCCATCAGTCCCTCCGGGACAGGGTACGAGCAGTACTTC.

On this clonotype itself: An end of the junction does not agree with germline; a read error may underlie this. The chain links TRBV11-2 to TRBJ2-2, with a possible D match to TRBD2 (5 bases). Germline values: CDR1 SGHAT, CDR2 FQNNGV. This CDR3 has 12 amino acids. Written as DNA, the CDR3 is TGTGCCAGCAGCACGGAGTGCGGGCAGCTGTTTTTT. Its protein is CASSTECGQLFF.

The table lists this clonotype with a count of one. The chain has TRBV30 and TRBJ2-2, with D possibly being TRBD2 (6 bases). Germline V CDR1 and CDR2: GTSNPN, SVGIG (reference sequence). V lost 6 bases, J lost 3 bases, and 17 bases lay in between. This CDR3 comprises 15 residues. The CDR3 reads CACTWGVGYTGELFF. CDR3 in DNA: TGTGCCTGTACCTGGGGGGTTGGGTACACCGGGGAGCTGTTTTTT.

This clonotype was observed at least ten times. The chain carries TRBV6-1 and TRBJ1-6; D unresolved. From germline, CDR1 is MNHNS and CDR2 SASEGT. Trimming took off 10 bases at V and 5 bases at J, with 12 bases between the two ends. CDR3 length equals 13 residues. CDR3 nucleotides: TGTGCCACAGCGGCGGGGAATAATTCACCCCTCCACTTT. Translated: CATAAGNNSPLHF.

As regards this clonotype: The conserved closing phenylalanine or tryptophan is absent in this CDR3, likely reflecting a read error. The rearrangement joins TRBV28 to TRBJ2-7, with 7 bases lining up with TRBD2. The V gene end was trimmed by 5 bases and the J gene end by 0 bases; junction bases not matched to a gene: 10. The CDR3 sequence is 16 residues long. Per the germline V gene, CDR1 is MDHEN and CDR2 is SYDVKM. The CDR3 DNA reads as TGTGCCAGCAGTCCCGCGGGGGATTCCTTCTCCTACGAGCAGTACCTC. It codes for CASSPAGDSFSYEQYL.

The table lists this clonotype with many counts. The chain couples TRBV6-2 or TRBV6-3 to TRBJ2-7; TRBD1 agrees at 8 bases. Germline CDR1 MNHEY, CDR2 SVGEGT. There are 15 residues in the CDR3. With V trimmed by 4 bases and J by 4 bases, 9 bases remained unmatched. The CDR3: CASSSRQGKLYEQYF. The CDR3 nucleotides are TGTGCCAGCAGTTCCCGACAGGGGAAATTGTACGAGCAGTACTTC.

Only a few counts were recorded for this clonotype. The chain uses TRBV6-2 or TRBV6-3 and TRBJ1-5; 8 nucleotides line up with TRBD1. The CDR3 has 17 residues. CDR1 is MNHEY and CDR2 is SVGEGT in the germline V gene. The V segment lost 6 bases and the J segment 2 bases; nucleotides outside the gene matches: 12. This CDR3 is CASSPNIRGPGNQPQHF. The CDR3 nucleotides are TGTGCCAGCAGCCCCAATATCAGGGGGCCGGGCAATCAGCCCCAGCATTTT.

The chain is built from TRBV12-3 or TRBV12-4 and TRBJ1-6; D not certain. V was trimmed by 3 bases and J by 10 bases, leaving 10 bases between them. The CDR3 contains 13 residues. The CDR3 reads CASSFQWRSPLHF. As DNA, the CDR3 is TGTGCCAGCAGTTTCCAGTGGCGATCACCCCTCCACTTT.

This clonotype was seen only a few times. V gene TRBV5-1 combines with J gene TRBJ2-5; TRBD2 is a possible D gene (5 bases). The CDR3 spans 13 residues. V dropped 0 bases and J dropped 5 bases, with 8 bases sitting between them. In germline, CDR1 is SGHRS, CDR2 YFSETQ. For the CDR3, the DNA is TGCGCCAGCAGCTTGGAGGGAGTGGAGACCCAGTACTTC. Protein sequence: CASSLEGVETQYF.

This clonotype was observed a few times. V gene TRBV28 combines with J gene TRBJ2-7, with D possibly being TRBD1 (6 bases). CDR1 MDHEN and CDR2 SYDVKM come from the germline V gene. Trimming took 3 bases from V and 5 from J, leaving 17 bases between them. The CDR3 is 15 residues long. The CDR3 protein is CASSFFLTGNHEQYF. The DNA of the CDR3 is TGTGCCAGCAGTTTCTTCCTTACAGGGAACCACGAGCAGTACTTC.

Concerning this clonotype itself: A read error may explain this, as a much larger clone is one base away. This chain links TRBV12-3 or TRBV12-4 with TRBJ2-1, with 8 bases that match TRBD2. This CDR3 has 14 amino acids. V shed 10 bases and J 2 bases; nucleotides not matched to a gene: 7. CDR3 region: CATTRTSPYNEQFF. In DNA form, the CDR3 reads TGTGCCACCACCAGGACTAGCCCCTACAATGAGCAGTTCTTC.